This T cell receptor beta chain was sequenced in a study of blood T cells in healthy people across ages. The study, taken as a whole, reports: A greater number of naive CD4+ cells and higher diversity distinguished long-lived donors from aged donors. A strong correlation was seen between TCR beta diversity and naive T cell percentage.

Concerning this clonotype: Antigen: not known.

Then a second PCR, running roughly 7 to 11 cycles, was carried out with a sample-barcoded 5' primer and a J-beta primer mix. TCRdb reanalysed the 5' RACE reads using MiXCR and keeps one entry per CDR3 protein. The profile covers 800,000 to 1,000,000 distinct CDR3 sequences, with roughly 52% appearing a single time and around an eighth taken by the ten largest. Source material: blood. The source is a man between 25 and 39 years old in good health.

The CDR3 region is CAIRPERSTDTQYF. In DNA, the CDR3 is TGTGCCATCAGGCCGGAGCGGAGCACAGATACGCAGTATTTT. The V and J genes are TRBV10-3 and TRBJ2-3, with D possibly TRBD2 on 5 matching bases. The V and J ends lost 6 bases and 0 bases respectively, with 10 bases between them. The CDR3 is made up of 14 amino acids. The germline V gene has CDR1 ENHRY and CDR2 SYGVKD.